The source of this T cell receptor beta chain is a study of blood T cell repertoires in COVID-19. Germline-derived CDR1 and CDR2 are MDHEN and SYDVKM. This CDR3 region has 11 residues. Between the trimmed V and J ends, which lost 6 bases and 9 bases, there was a span of 11 bases. The assay was immunoSEQ multiplex PCR, and TCRdb's table has in-frame clones only and misses some. Among around 140,000 clones listed, 80% to 90% were seen once. This receptor was obtained from a woman between 45 and 60 years old with acute or convalescent COVID-19. The rearrangement joins TRBV28 to TRBJ1-1, with D possibly TRBD1 on 6 matching bases. Sequences were obtained from peripheral blood. The CDR3 reads CASSLGQKAFF. In DNA, the CDR3 is TGTGCCAGCAGCCTCGGACAGAAAGCTTTCTTT.